The present TCR beta chain was sequenced within a study of cytomegalovirus exposure and HLA in healthy donors (dated by TCRdb to about 2017). Concerning the study at large: According to an earlier analysis of 550 to 750 of the donors, some 170 million T cells yielded 100 million or so unique TCR beta sequences and 276 Gb of sequence data. An early release that covered 640 HLA-typed donors contained about 290 gigabases of sequencing data and 80 million or so unique TCR sequences. Among the approximately 400 genotyped donors, around 81% belonged to the genetic ancestry cluster associated with self-reported Caucasian donors. The study aimed to test whether signatures of past pathogen exposure could be identified by cataloging public T cell receptors. The study used immunosequencing to profile the T cell repertoires of 670 or so subjects and linked those repertoires to cytomegalovirus serostatus. A separate validation cohort of more than 100 different subjects was used in addition to the roughly 700-subject first cohort. High-throughput TCR immunosequencing, statistical association of individual TCRs with disease status, and machine learning were combined to predict cytomegalovirus infection status. A later analysis re-analyzed previously published TCR beta repertoires from roughly 690 donors and added high-resolution HLA genotyping to study TCR occurrence patterns. Rather than drawing on any new phenotypic data, the later analysis identified candidate immune exposures from TCR beta sequences and the way those sequences occurred across donors. An earlier analysis of 450 to 750 of the donors used high-throughput TCR beta sequencing to judge whether each TCR beta V gene segment behaved as functional or pseudogenic. Donor age, sex, ethnicity and CMV serostatus were collected together with the repertoire data. Genome-wide SNP genotypes for about 55% of the roughly 670 donors were used in a later genetic analysis, which treated that subset as a discovery cohort. Every discovery cohort repertoire had been produced on one sequencing platform. HLA typing covered class I and class II loci at four-digit resolution. The number of typed donors differed by locus: about 629-640 for A, B, C, DRB1 and DQB1; about 520 for DQA1; approximately 610 for DPA1; and some 470 for DPB1. A few DR-DQ haplotypes were handled as single units for association and clustering because linkage in the cohort was strong. Among about 370 genotyped donors of the cohort, an average of roughly 230,000 unique TCR beta nucleotide sequences was sequenced per donor, of which approximately 19% were non-productive.

Note on this clone: The antigen this receptor binds is unknown. Base qualities were left out, and no much larger clone turns up one base away.

What the authors observed across the whole study: Cytomegalovirus status was reported to be diagnosed by the classifier with high specificity and sensitivity in both the original and validation cohorts. Because counts were too low, under 20 rarely observed V segments, including chromosome 9 orphons, were left out of the earlier analysis of a few hundred of the donors. Correlated functional status among segregating V segments might reflect linkage disequilibrium, but an unknown experimental factor could not be ruled out. Most TCR sequences were observed very rarely across donors, whereas some public TCRs were present in many individuals. Broadly in line with IMGT annotations, most TCR beta V segments showed up in productive rearrangements about 90% or about 30% of the time in an earlier analysis of 587 of the donors. Some IMGT-functional V segments, including TRBV6-2 and TRBV6-3, could not be told apart with the 87-base-pair reads, so those segments were excluded. Sequencing depth was assumed to be roughly uniform across donors in the presence/absence analyses, though that assumption may not hold. In a later genetic analysis, fewer N-insertions in productive TCRs were reported among donors in an Asian-associated ancestry cluster than the roughly 670-donor mean. Immune exposure information for the cohort was limited to CMV serostatus. Specific HLA alleles were associated with around 18,000 TCR beta sequences at a false discovery rate of 0.05 in a later analysis. A further reported finding was that TCR beta sequences accurately predicted the HLA-A and HLA-B alleles for most subjects in the first cohort. Assigning TCR associations to individual alleles was difficult when HLA alleles, especially DR and DQ, strongly co-occurred. A cluster of highly shared sequence variants was judged likely to represent a technical artifact of the sequencing pipeline. Because HLA typing was missing for some donors at each locus, association tests included only the typed subset. A few of the identified cytomegalovirus-associated TCR beta chains were confirmed in vitro to be specific for cytomegalovirus antigens. Most CMV-associated TCR beta chains appeared to be HLA-restricted in a later analysis, and the HLA associations seemed to be driven largely by CMV exposure. Several of the top co-occurrence clusters appeared to be linked to parvovirus B19, influenza, CMV and Epstein-Barr virus, according to a later analysis. The cohort was sequenced for TCR beta chains only, and without alpha or paired-chain data the features that could be detected were limited. A later analysis found that HLA-associated TCR beta chains were more clonally expanded and had lower generation probabilities than equally common non-associated chains. According to a later analysis, TCR association rates differed among HLA loci, with DRB1 alleles showing the most associated TCRs and HLA-C alleles showing the fewest. The study listed 164 TCR beta chains as associated with cytomegalovirus. It was suggested by the authors that the approach could potentially be generalized to other disease states and immunological phenotypes. In a later genetic analysis, a missense DCLRE1C variant was associated with V-gene and J-gene trimming of TCR beta chains, and the association was replicated in an independent cohort.

V is pruned by 1 base and J by 4 bases, leaving 6 bases of the junction without a gene match. CDR1 SGHNT and CDR2 YENEEA were looked up in the germline V gene. Spanning cysteine to phenylalanine, the CDR3 consists of 15 amino acids. Of all the DNA, just the CDR3 is kept, 45 bases in frame from base 1. The cohort consisted of fewer than 700 healthy bone marrow donors. At the time of sampling, every cohort member was nominally healthy, though immune exposures that went unrecorded were likely present. The donor was CMV seronegative and was included in the group of a few hundred seronegative cohort members. A peripheral blood sample was provided by each donor, and peripheral blood mononuclear cells were used for TCR beta sequencing. The Qiagen DNeasy Blood Extraction Kit was used to extract genomic DNA from the blood cell samples. Libraries were constructed by the immunoSEQ multiplex PCR assay. A mixture of 60 forward primers for TCR Vbeta segments and 13 reverse primers for TCR Jbeta segments was used in the multiplex PCR. The CDR3 region of rearranged TCR beta genes was amplified from genomic DNA by a multiplex PCR assay. Amplified TCR beta libraries were sequenced as 87-base-pair reads on the Illumina HiSeq System. From the authors' description of their analysis: A later analysis counted about 76 million unique TCR beta chains across the 666 repertoires, and some 11 million of these chains were shared by at least two donors. To remove PCR and sequencing errors, raw reads were error-corrected and collapsed into unique sequences using a nearest-neighbor algorithm that merged closely related sequences. V, D and J gene segments were assigned by aligning CDR3 sequences to IMGT reference sequences. Each retained sequence needed at least a six-nucleotide match to both a V gene segment and a J gene segment. Rearrangements were called productive when the CDR3 lacked stop codons and stayed in frame with V and J; all others were non-productive. CDR3 was defined according to IMGT convention as the region running from the second conserved V-encoded cysteine to the conserved J-encoded phenylalanine. The earlier analysis of some 600 of the donors excluded sequences that lacked an unambiguous match to a single V gene segment. In an earlier analysis of around 590 of the donors, a V segment was called functional when productive rearrangements were above 56.7%, and segregating when the standard deviation between donors exceeded 5%. A statistical classification framework was developed to diagnose cytomegalovirus status using the catalog of TCR beta chain sequences. V and J gene assignment, in a later analysis, came from comparing TCR nucleotide sequences with IMGT/GENE-DB human TR gene sequences. A later analysis assigned CDR3 sequences and most-parsimonious VDJ recombination scenarios with the TCRdist pipeline. In a later analysis, every TCR beta chain was defined by the combination of its CDR3 amino acid sequence and its V-gene family, and reads without a unique V-gene family were dropped. In a later analysis, fewer than 600 highly shared, low-generation-probability nucleotide sequences were removed to address suspected cross-contamination and a sequencing artifact. In a later analysis, a clonal expansion index for each public chain was calculated from normalized within-repertoire ranks of inferred template counts. In a later analysis, generation probabilities were computed with a VDJ recombination model fitted to out-of-frame rearrangements, and the resulting probabilities were checked against IGoR. Hypergeometric tests were used in a later analysis to score TCR-TCR, TCR-HLA and TCR-CMV co-occurrence, with a repertoire-size bias correction applied to the TCR pairs. A later analysis estimated false discovery rates by permuting HLA or CMV assignments 20 times. In a later analysis, co-occurring TCRs were grouped using DBSCAN, with TCRdist sequence similarity added in when clustering inside HLA-allele-positive subsets. Repertoires with fewer than 30,000 or more than 120,000 public chains, plus five repertoires with anomalous nucleotide sharing, were excluded from co-occurrence clustering. Sourced from immuneACCESS, this table was stored by TCRdb with only in-frame sequences that have V and J called. A share of the clones is absent; for the studies checked, an unresolved V gene accounts for under half, and the remainder has no known explanation. V, J and clone size are taken as reported in that table, and D and trimming were inferred from the DNA itself. This sample gives tens of thousands of clones in total; around 77% of them show up just once. Less than 4.5% of the sample is taken by the ten largest.

The sequencing sample was made of PBMCs. The sequence is built from TRBV11-3 and TRBJ1-2, with 7 bases in between that match TRBD1. The source of this sequence is a man aged 25-40 years in good health and CMV-seronegative. In nucleotides, the sequence is TGTGCCAGCAGCTTAGTATTACAGGGGATCTATGGCTACACCTTC. Its translation is CASSLVLQGIYGYTF.